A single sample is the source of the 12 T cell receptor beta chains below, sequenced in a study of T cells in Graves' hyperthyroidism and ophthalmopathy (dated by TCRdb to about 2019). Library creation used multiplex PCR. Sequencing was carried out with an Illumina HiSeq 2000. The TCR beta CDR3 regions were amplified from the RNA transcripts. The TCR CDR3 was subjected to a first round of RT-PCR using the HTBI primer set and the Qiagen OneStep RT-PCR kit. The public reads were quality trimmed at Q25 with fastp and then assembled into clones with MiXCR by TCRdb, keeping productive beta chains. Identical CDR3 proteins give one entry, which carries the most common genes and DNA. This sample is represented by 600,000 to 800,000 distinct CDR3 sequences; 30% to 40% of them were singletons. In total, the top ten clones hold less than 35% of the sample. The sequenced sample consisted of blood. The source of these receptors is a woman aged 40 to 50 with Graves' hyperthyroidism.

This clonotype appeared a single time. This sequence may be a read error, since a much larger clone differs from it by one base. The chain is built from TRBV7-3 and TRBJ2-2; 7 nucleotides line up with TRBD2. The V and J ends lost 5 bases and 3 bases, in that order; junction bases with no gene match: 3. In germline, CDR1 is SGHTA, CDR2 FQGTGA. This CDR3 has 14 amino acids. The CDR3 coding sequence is TGTGCCAGCAGCCCTGCGGGAGACACCGGGGAGCTGTTTTTT. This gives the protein CASSPAGDTGELFF.

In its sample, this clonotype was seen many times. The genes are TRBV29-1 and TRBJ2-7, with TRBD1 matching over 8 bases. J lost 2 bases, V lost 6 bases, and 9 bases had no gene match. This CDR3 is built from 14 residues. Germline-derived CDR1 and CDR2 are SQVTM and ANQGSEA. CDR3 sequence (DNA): TGCAGCGTCGAAATCCGGGACAGGCCCTACGAGCAGTACTTC. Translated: CSVEIRDRPYEQYF.

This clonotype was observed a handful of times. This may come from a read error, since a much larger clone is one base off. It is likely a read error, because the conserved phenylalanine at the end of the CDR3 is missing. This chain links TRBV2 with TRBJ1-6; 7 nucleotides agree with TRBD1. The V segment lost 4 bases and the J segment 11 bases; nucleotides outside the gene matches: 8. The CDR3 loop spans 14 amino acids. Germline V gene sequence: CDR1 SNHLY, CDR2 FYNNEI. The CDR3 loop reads CASSGQGERAPLHS. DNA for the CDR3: TGTGCCAGCAGTGGACAGGGAGAAAGGGCACCCCTCCACTCT.

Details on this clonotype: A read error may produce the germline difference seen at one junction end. CDR3 DNA sequence: TGTGCCAGCAGCTCGGGGACAGAACGCACTAAAGCTTTCTTT. It specifies CASSSGTERTKAFF. The genes are TRBV7-2 and TRBJ1-1; 7 positions match TRBD1. CDR1 and CDR2 (germline): SGHTA, FQGNSA. The length of the CDR3 is 14 residues. Complete variable domain (other parts from reference TRBV7-2 and TRBJ1-1): GAGVSQSPSNKVTEKGKDVELRCDPISGHTALYWYRQSLGQGLEFLIYFQGNSAPDKSGLPSDRFSAERTGGSVSTLTIQRTQQEDSAVYLCASSSGTERTKAFFGQGTRLTVV.

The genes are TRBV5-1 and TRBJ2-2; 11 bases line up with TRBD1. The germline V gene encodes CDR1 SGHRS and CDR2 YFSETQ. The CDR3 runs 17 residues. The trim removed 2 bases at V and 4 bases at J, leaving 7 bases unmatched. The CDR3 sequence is CASSFDGQGAGTGELFF. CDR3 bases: TGCGCCAGCAGCTTCGATGGACAGGGGGCCGGCACCGGGGAGCTGTTTTTT.

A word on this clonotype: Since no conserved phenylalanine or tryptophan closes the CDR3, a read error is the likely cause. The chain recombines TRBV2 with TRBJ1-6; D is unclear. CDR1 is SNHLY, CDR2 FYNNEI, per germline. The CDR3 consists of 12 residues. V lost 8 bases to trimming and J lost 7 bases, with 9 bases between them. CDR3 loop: CASRGYNSPLHC. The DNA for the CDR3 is TGTGCCAGCCGGGGATACAATTCACCCCTCCACTGT.

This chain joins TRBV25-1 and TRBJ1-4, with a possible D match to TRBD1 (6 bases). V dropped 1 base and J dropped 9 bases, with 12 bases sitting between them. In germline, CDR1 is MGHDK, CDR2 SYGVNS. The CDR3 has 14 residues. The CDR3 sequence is CASSESRGDKKLFF. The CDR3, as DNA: TGTGCCAGCAGTGAATCCAGGGGAGACAAAAAACTGTTTTTT.

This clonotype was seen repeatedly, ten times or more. CDR3 bases: TGCAGTGCTACAGACACGAAAAACACTGAAGCTTTCTTT. Translating gives CSATDTKNTEAFF. The chain couples TRBV20-1 to TRBJ1-1; D gene uncertain. Germline assignment: CDR1 DFQATT and CDR2 SNEGSKA (reference sequence). V was cut by 4 bases and J by 2 bases, with 11 bases left in between. CDR3 size: 13 residues.

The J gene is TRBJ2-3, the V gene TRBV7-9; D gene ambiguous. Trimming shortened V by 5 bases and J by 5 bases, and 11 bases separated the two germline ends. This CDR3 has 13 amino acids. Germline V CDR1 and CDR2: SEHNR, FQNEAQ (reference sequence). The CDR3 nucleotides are TGTGCCAGCAGCGCCCGCGTAAAAGATACGCAGTATTTT. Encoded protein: CASSARVKDTQYF.

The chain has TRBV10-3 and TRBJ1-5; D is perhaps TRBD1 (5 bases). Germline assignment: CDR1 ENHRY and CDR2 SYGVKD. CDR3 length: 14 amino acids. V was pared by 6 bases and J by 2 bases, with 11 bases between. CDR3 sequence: CAIRDKSGNQPQHF. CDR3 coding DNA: TGTGCCATCAGGGACAAGTCCGGCAATCAGCCCCAGCATTTT.

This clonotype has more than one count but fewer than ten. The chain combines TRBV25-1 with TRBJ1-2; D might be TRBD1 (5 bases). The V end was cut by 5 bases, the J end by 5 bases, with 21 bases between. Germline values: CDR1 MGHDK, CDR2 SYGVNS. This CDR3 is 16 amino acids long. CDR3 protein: CASSSGSGRGRYGYTF. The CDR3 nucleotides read TGTGCCAGCAGTTCGGGGTCAGGGAGAGGACGGTATGGCTACACCTTC.

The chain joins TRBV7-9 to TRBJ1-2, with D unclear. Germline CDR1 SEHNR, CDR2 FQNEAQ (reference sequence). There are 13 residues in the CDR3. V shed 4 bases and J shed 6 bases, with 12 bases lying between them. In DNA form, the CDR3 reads TGTGCCAGCAGCTCGTGGGTAGAGAATGGCTACACCTTC. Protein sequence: CASSSWVENGYTF.